This entry features one T cell receptor beta chain sequence. Its antigen remains unidentified. In preparing the TRB cDNA libraries, 5' RACE with UMI labels was used. After re-calling the 5' RACE reads, TCRdb lists one entry per CDR3 protein, DNA absent. Reported are about 98,000 distinct CDR3 sequences; the ten largest clones contain less than 0.85%. A CD45RO-CCR7+CD27+CD95- profile was what naive CD8+ T cells displayed. The entry originates in a study of CXCR3-negative and CXCR3-positive naive CD8 T cells. The germline V gene has CDR1 SGHDT and CDR2 YYEEEE. CDR3 length equals 13 residues. General study findings and limits: Naive cells, whether CXCR3-negative or CXCR3-positive, had similar TRBV-TRBJ usage, while memory cells differed. Hydrophobicity was higher for TRB CDR3s found in CXCR3-positive naive cells than in CXCR3-negative naive cells.

The receptor was isolated from a human donor in good health. Some clones in this sample may be carry-over from other donors' samples. The sequenced sample was naive CXCR3+ CD8+ T cells from blood. Indicated subset: CD45RO-CCR7+CD27+CD95- naive CD8+ T cells expressing CXCR3 (TNR3+). The chain joins TRBV5-6 to TRBJ2-5; checking the TCRdb D call of TRBD1 is not possible without DNA. The chain's CDR3 is CASSLGWGRGQYF.